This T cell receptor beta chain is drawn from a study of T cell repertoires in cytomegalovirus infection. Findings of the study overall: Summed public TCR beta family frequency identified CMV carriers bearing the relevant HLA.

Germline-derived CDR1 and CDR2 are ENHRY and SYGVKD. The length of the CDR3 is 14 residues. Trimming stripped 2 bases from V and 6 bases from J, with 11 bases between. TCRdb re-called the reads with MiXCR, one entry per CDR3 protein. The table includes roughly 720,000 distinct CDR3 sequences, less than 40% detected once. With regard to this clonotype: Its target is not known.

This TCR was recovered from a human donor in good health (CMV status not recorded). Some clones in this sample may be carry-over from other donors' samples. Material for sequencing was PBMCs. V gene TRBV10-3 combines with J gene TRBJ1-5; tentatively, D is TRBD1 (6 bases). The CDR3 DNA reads TGTGCCATCAGTGAGATCGACAGGAGTCAGCCCCAGCATTTT. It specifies CAISEIDRSQPQHF.